Listed below are T cell receptor beta chains from one sample, sequenced in a study of Tregs in tolerant kidney transplant recipients. Only in-frame clones appear in the TCRdb table, and some are missing; sequencing was by immunoSEQ multiplex PCR. The profile shows 90,000 to 150,000 clones, approximately 90% of them singletons. Sequenced: CD4+ T cells from blood. These TCRs come from a human donor in good health. CDR3s include the opening cysteine and the closing phenylalanine or tryptophan. D genes are given only for firm matches. Not every row has a clone size; where given, it reads once, few, many or a size class.

V gene	J gene	clone size	D gene	CDR3 DNA	CDR3 protein
TRBV5-1	TRBJ1-2	.	.	TGCGCCAGCAGCTTAAGGGAGGACTATGGCTACACCTTC	CASSLREDYGYTF
TRBV9	TRBJ2-1	once	.	TGTGCCAGCAGCCCTCAAGTGGGCAACAATGAGCAGTTCTTC	CASSPQVGNNEQFF
TRBV2	TRBJ2-3	.	.	TGTGCCAGCGGAACGGGAAGCGGCACAGATACGCAGTATTTT	CASGTGSGTDTQYF
TRBV5-6	TRBJ2-5	.	TRBD2	TGTGCCAGCAGGGGTAGCGGGAGTTCAGAGACCCAGTACTTC	CASRGSGSSETQYF
TRBV7-9	TRBJ2-6	.	TRBD1	TGTGCCAGCAGCGAGGGACAGAACTCTGGGGCCAACGTCCTGACTTTC	CASSEGQNSGANVLTF
TRBV5-1	TRBJ1-4	.	.	TGCGCCAGCAGCTTGCTGCCCCAGGAGGGAAAACTGTTTTTT	CASSLLPQEGKLFF
TRBV5-1	TRBJ2-2	.	.	TGCGCCAGCAGCTTTGAGATTTCCGGGACACTGAACACCGGGGAGCTGTTTTTT	CASSFEISGTLNTGELFF
TRBV27	TRBJ1-2	.	TRBD1	TGTGCCAGCAGTACCCCCGGGACAGGGAATTTCTATGGCTACACCTTC	CASSTPGTGNFYGYTF
TRBV11-2	TRBJ2-4	.	TRBD1	TGTGCCAGCAGCTTAGGCGGGACAGGGTCCAAAAACATTCAGTACTTC	CASSLGGTGSKNIQYF
TRBV2	TRBJ1-1	.	.	TGTGCCAGCAGTGCAGCCAGCACTGAAGCTTTCTTT	CASSAASTEAFF
TRBV4-1	TRBJ2-5	few	.	TGCGCCAGCAGCCAATTGCAGGGAGAGACCCAGTACTTC	CASSQLQGETQYF
TRBV7-8	TRBJ1-2	.	.	TGTGCCAGCAGCTTAGTGGACAGCTATGGCTACACCTTC	CASSLVDSYGYTF
TRBV15	TRBJ2-3	.	.	TGTGCCACCAGCAGAGATGGGGATACGCAGTATTTT	CATSRDGDTQYF
TRBV6-1	TRBJ2-1	.	.	TGTGCCAGCGCCAGACCTCTACAGTTCTTC	CASARPLQFF
TRBV6-6	TRBJ2-5	.	.	TGTGCCAGCAGTCCCGGCGGGGTGGAGACCCAGTACTTC	CASSPGGVETQYF
TRBV11-2	TRBJ1-1	.	.	TGTGCCAGCAGCTTAGGGTGGTCGGCGAACACTGAAGCTTTCTTT	CASSLGWSANTEAFF
TRBV7-6	TRBJ1-2	.	TRBD1	TGTGCCAGCAGCCCGGGCGTGGGGACAGACTATGGCTACACCTTC	CASSPGVGTDYGYTF
TRBV11-3	TRBJ1-4	.	.	TGTGCCAGCAGCTTAACCCCATCAGGGGCGGGGGCTAATAATGAAAAACTGTTTTTT	CASSLTPSGAGANNEKLFF
TRBV7-9	TRBJ1-1	once	.	TGTGCCAGCAGTAGGGGGTTGAACACTGAAGCTTTCTTT	CASSRGLNTEAFF
TRBV25-1	TRBJ2-7	.	TRBD1	TGTGCCAGCAGTGAGGCACAGGGGGCTGGGTACGAGCAGTACTTC	CASSEAQGAGYEQYF
TRBV7-9	TRBJ1-4	.	.	TGTGCCAGCATCCCACAGGGAGGCGGAAATGAAAAACTGTTTTTT	CASIPQGGGNEKLFF
TRBV27	TRBJ1-5	.	.	TGTGCCAGCAGGGGTTGGAGCAATCAGCCCCAGCATTTT	CASRGWSNQPQHF
TRBV2	TRBJ2-7	.	TRBD1	TGTGCCAGCAGTATCGACAGGGGGCCTTACGAGCAGTACTTC	CASSIDRGPYEQYF
TRBV7-6	TRBJ1-3	.	.	TGTGCCAGCAGCTTAGGAGGGGCTGGAAACACCATATATTTT	CASSLGGAGNTIYF
TRBV4-2	TRBJ2-5	.	TRBD1	TGTGCCAGCAGCCAAAATGGACAGGTCCAAGAGACCCAGTACTTC	CASSQNGQVQETQYF
TRBV18	TRBJ2-1	.	TRBD2	TGTGCCAGCTCACCACCTTGGACTAGCGGGACGCTCAATGAGCAGTTCTTC	CASSPPWTSGTLNEQFF
TRBV9	TRBJ2-1	.	.	TGTGCCAGCAGCGTTATAGCGTTCTCCTACAATGAGCAGTTCTTC	CASSVIAFSYNEQFF
TRBV6-5	TRBJ1-6	.	TRBD1	TGTGCCAGCAGTACCTACAGGGGCGCAAATTCACCCCTCCACTTT	CASSTYRGANSPLHF
TRBV4-1	TRBJ2-1	.	TRBD2	TGCGCCAGCAGCCAAGGGTGGCTAGCGGGATTCAGCTCCTACAATGAGCAGTTCTTC	CASSQGWLAGFSSYNEQFF
TRBV11-3	TRBJ2-7	.	.	TGTGCCAGCAGCTCCCGGACGGGGAGCTCCTACGAGCAGTACTTC	CASSSRTGSSYEQYF
TRBV5-4	TRBJ2-2	.	.	TGTGCCAGCAGCTTGGGTGGGACTGGGGAGCTGTTTTTT	CASSLGGTGELFF
TRBV18	TRBJ1-6	.	.	TGTGCCAGCTCACCTGGACAGTATAATTCACCCCTCCACTTT	CASSPGQYNSPLHF
TRBV6-6	TRBJ2-5	once	TRBD2	TGTGCCAGCAGTTACGCAGTAACCGGGACTATCGAGACCCAGTACTTC	CASSYAVTGTIETQYF
TRBV2	TRBJ2-1	once	TRBD2	TGTGCCAGCAGTGAAGGGCTAGCGGGGGGGCAGGGTGAGCAGTTCTTC	CASSEGLAGGQGEQFF
TRBV18	TRBJ1-5	.	TRBD1	TGTGCCAGCTCACGGACAGGGAACAATCAGCCCCAGCATTTT	CASSRTGNNQPQHF
TRBV5-4	TRBJ2-1	.	.	TGTGCCAGCATTCGGGACCTTTCCGCCTACAATGAGCAGTTCTTC	CASIRDLSAYNEQFF
TRBV4-2	TRBJ2-1	few	TRBD2	TGTGCCAGCAGCCGCGGCCAGGGCCTAGCGGGAGCAAATGAGCAGTTCTTC	CASSRGQGLAGANEQFF
TRBV2	TRBJ2-3	once	TRBD2	TGTGCCAGCAAACTACTAGCGGGAGAAGGAGATACGCAGTATTTT	CASKLLAGEGDTQYF
TRBV19	TRBJ2-7	.	.	TGTGCCAGTAGTAGCTTGGACAGAACCTACGAGCAGTACTTC	CASSSLDRTYEQYF
TRBV5-1	TRBJ2-7	.	TRBD1	TGCGCCAGCAGCCGATTGGGACAGGAGACGTACGAGCAGTACTTC	CASSRLGQETYEQYF